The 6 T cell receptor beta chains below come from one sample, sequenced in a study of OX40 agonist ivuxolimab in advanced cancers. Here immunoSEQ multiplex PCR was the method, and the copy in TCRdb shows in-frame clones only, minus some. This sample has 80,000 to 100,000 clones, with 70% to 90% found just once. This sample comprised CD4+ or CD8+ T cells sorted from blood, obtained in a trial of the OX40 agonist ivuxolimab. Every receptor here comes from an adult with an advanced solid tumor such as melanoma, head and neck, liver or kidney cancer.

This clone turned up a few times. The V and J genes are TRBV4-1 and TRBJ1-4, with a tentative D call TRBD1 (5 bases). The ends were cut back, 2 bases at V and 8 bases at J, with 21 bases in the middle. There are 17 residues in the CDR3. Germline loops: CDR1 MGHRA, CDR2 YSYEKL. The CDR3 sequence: CASSQILSRELGEKLFF. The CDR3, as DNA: TGCGCCAGCAGCCAAATCTTGTCCAGGGAATTGGGGGAAAAACTGTTTTTT.

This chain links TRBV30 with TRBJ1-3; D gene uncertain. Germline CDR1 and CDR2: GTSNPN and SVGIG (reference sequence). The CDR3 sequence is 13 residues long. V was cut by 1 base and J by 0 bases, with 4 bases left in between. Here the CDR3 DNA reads TGTGCCTGGAGTGGAGGCTCTGGAAACACCATATATTTT. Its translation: CAWSGGSGNTIYF. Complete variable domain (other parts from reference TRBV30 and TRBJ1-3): SQTIHQWPATLVQPVGSPLSLECTVEGTSNPNLYWYRQAAGRGLQLLFYSVGIGQISSEVPQNLSASRPQDRQFILSSKKLLLSDSGFYLCAWSGGSGNTIYFGEGSWLTVV.

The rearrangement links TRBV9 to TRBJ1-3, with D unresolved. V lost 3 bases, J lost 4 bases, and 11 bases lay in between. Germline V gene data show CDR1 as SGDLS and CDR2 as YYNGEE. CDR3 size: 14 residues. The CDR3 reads CASSDPKGGNTIYF. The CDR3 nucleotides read TGTGCCAGCAGCGATCCCAAGGGCGGAAACACCATATATTTT.

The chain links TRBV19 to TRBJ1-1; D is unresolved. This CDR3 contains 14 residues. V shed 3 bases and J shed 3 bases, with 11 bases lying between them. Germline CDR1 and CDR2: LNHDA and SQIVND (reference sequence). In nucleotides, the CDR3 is TGTGCCAGTAGTATTATTGGAGGGCACACTGAAGCTTTCTTT. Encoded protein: CASSIIGGHTEAFF.

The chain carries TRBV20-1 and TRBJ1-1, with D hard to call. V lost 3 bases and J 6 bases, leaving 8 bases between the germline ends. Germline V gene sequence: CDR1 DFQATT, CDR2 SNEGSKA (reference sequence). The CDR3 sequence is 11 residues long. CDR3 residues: CSASRHAEAFF. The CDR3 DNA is TGCAGTGCTAGCCGGCATGCTGAAGCTTTCTTT.

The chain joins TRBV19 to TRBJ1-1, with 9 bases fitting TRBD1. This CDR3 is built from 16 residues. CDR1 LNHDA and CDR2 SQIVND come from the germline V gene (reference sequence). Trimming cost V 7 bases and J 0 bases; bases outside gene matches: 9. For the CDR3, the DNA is TGTGCCAGTACCCCTCAACAGGGGGCAATGAACACTGAAGCTTTCTTT. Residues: CASTPQQGAMNTEAFF.